This entry features one T cell receptor gamma chain sequence. What this receptor recognizes is not known. One junction end disagrees with the germline gene, perhaps due to a read error. For sequencing, an Illumina MiSeq was employed. TCRdb called clones afresh from the public reads with CATT; identical DNA rows were later merged. A total of roughly 1,200 gamma-chain clones appear in this sample, about 66% of them only once. The top ten clonotypes cover around a third of the sample. The data stem from a study of gamma-delta chains in newborns, infants, children (dated by TCRdb to 2018 to 2020). At the level of the whole study: According to the study title, microbial exposure causes polyclonal expansion of innate gammadelta T cells right after birth. How innate gammadelta T cell populations in human newborns were shaped by microbial exposure immediately after birth was investigated in the study.

As encoded in the germline V gene (reference sequence), CDR1 is GITISATS while CDR2 is ISYDGTV. The CDR3 sequence holds 13 residues, the cysteine and phenylalanine included. The read is trimmed to its CDR3 DNA, 39 bases read in frame from base 1. This sequence was found in a child who was a newborn, infant or young child, either healthy, febrile or measles-vaccinated (not recorded which). The chain is encoded by TRGV9 joined to TRGJ1 or TRGJ2. No J gene was available from TCRdb, and it was assigned here by a germline match of the DNA. The sequenced sample consisted of blood. In nucleotides, the sequence is TGCGCCTTGTGTGTGGGGTGGGGATATAAGAAACTCTTT. Translated, it gives CALCVGWGYKKLF.